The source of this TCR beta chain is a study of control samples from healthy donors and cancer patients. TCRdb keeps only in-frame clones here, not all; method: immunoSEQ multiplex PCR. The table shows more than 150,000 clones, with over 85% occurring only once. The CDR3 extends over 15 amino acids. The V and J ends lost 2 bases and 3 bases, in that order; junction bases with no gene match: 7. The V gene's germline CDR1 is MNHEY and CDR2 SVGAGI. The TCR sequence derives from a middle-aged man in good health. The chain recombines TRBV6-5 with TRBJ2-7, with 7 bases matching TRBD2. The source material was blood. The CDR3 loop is CASSYDRGRGYEQYF. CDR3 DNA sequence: TGTGCCAGCAGTTACGATCGGGGGAGGGGCTACGAGCAGTACTTC.